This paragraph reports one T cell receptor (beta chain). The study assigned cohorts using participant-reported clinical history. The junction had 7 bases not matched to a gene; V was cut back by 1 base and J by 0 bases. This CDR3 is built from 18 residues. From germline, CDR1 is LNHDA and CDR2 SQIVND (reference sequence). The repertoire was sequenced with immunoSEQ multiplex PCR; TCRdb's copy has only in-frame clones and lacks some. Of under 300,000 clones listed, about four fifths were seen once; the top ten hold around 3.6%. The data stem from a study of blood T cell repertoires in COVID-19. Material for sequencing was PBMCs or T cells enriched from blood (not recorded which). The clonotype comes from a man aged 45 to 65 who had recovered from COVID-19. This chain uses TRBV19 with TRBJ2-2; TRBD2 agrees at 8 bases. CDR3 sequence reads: CASSIGPGGPANTGELFF. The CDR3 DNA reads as TGTGCCAGTAGTATAGGACCGGGAGGGCCCGCGAACACCGGGGAGCTGTTTTTT.